The rows below give T cell receptor beta chains drawn from one sample of a study of radiotherapy plus CTLA-4 blockade in lung cancer. Assay: immunoSEQ multiplex PCR; the TCRdb copy retains only in-frame clones and omits some. The repertoire includes tens of thousands of clones, roughly three quarters of them detected once, and 7% to 8.5% sits in the top ten. Here the sequenced sample was peripheral blood, taken from a patient treated with radiotherapy plus ipilimumab. These receptors all come from a human donor with non-small cell lung cancer who had a complete response to radiotherapy plus ipilimumab. The CDR3 runs from the conserved cysteine through the conserved F or W. The order of the fields is D gene, V gene, J gene, clone size, CDR3 length, CDR3 DNA, CDR3 protein. The D gene is left open where the match is weak. The size of a clone is reported for some rows only, either as once, few or many, or as a class for expanded clones.

>-|TRBV9|TRBJ2-7|-|13
TGTGCCAGCAGCGTAGCCGGGTCGTACGAGCAGTACTTC
CASSVAGSYEQYF
>-|TRBV10-2|TRBJ1-3|few|17
TGCGCCAGCAGTGAGTCAACAATTAAGGAGACCGGGGACACCATATATTTT
CASSESTIKETGDTIYF
>-|TRBV7-2|TRBJ2-3|-|15
TGTGCCAGCAGCTTAGGAGGCGGGATCACAGATACGCAGTATTTT
CASSLGGGITDTQYF
>TRBD1|TRBV7-2|TRBJ2-2|-|14
TGTGCCAGCAGCTTCGACAGGGTCGCCGGGGAGCTGTTTTTT
CASSFDRVAGELFF
>-|TRBV12-2|TRBJ2-1|-|15
TGTGCAAGTCGTTGCATGGGGTCTCTCTACAATGAGCAGTTCTTC
CASRCMGSLYNEQFF
>-|TRBV5-1|TRBJ1-2|-|14
TGCGCCAGCAGCTTGGGGACGGGTCCTGAGGGCTACACCTTC
CASSLGTGPEGYTF
>-|TRBV28|TRBJ2-2|-|13
TGTGCCAGCAGTTTAGAGTACACCGGGGAGCTGTTTTTT
CASSLEYTGELFF
>-|TRBV27|TRBJ1-6|-|14
TGTGCCAGCAGTTTCAGGGGAGACAATTCACCCCTCCACTTT
CASSFRGDNSPLHF
>TRBD1|TRBV5-6|TRBJ1-2|-|15
TGTGCCAGCAGCTTGGATCAAGGGCAGGGGGCTGGCTACACCTTC
CASSLDQGQGAGYTF
>-|TRBV7-9|TRBJ1-3|-|14
TGTGCCAGCAGCTTGCGCAGGGCCGGAAACACCATATATTTT
CASSLRRAGNTIYF
>-|TRBV20-1|TRBJ1-1|-|11
TGCAGTGCAACCCACAGGGCCGAAGCTTTCTTT
CSATHRAEAFF
>TRBD2|TRBV30|TRBJ2-5|-|14
TGTGCCTCTATACTAGCGCCATACCAAGAGACCCAGTACTTC
CASILAPYQETQYF
>-|TRBV10-1|TRBJ2-2|few|14
TGCGCCAGCAGTGATAGCTTGAGTGGCGGGGAGCTGTTTTTT
CASSDSLSGGELFF
>TRBD2|TRBV7-8|TRBJ2-7|-|20
TGTGCCAGCAGCTTTAGGCGGGTGGGACTAGCGGGGAGAAGCTCCTACGAGCAGTACTTC
CASSFRRVGLAGRSSYEQYF
>TRBD2|TRBV6-5|TRBJ2-3|-|15
TGTGCCAGCAGACTAGCGGGAGTTGGGACAGATACGCAGTATTTT
CASRLAGVGTDTQYF
>TRBD1|TRBV19|TRBJ1-2|-|17
TGTGCCAGTAGTATAGAGACAAGCTCCAGGGGGGGTTATGGCTACACCTTC
CASSIETSSRGGYGYTF
>-|TRBV10-1|TRBJ1-4|few|14
TGCGCCAGCAGTGAAGGGGGGACCGGTGAAAAACTGTTTTTT
CASSEGGTGEKLFF
>-|TRBV5-4|TRBJ1-2|-|13
TGTGCCAGCAGCTTTGGACAGACCTATGGCTACACCTTC
CASSFGQTYGYTF
>-|TRBV19|TRBJ1-5|-|15
TGTGCCAGTAGTCGACAGACAAATAGCAATCAGCCCCAGCATTTT
CASSRQTNSNQPQHF
>-|TRBV6-5|TRBJ1-2|few|12
TGTGCCAGCAGTGAGGGGGGCTATGGCTACACCTTC
CASSEGGYGYTF
>TRBD1|TRBV19|TRBJ1-2|-|16
TGTGCCAGTAGTATAACCCAGGGGGCGAACACCTATGGCTACACCTTC
CASSITQGANTYGYTF
>-|TRBV18|TRBJ1-2|-|16
TGTGCCAGCTCACGGTCGCAGACAGGACCTAACTATGGCTACACCTTC
CASSRSQTGPNYGYTF
>TRBD1|TRBV7-8|TRBJ1-2|-|15
TGTGCCAGCAGCACCCGATCAGGGGGCCGTCGAGGCTACACCTTC
CASSTRSGGRRGYTF
>-|TRBV30|TRBJ1-2|-|13
TGTGCCTGGAGTCCAGGGACGAACTATGGCTACACCTTC
CAWSPGTNYGYTF
>-|TRBV10-3|TRBJ1-2|few|14
TGTGCCACTCGACAGGCGGGAGCTAACTATGGCTACACCTTC
CATRQAGANYGYTF
>TRBD1|TRBV7-9|TRBJ1-2|few|14
TGTGCCAGCAGCTTAGCTGAGGGGGCGTCTGGCTACACCTTC
CASSLAEGASGYTF
>-|TRBV5-6|TRBJ2-2|few|15
TGTGCCAGCAGCTCGGGAAGAGCGAACACCGGGGAGCTGTTTTTT
CASSSGRANTGELFF
>-|TRBV10-1|TRBJ2-1|few|15
TGCGCCAGCAGTGAGGGGAGGACAGGCTACAATGAGCAGTTCTTC
CASSEGRTGYNEQFF
>TRBD1|TRBV9|TRBJ1-4|-|15
TGTGCCAGCAGCATAACGACAGGGCTGAGAGAAAAACTGTTTTTT
CASSITTGLREKLFF
>-|TRBV30|TRBJ1-2|-|14
TGTGCCTCCCTCGAGGGGGTTTCGATCTATGGCTACACCTTC
CASLEGVSIYGYTF
>-|TRBV7-2|TRBJ1-5|-|14
TGTGCCAGCAGCTTAGGGTTGAGGGGTCAGCCCCAGCATTTT
CASSLGLRGQPQHF
>-|TRBV5-8|TRBJ2-1|-|14
TGTGCCAGCAGCTTATATGCGGGGCGCCGGGAGCAGTTCTTC
CASSLYAGRREQFF
>-|TRBV14|TRBJ1-1|once|13
TGTGCCAGCAGCCGACAGGAGAACACTGAAGCTTTCTTT
CASSRQENTEAFF
>-|TRBV10-3|TRBJ2-1|-|12
TGTGCCATCAGTGCAGGGGCCAATGAGCAGTTCTTC
CAISAGANEQFF
>-|TRBV7-9|TRBJ2-5|once|12
TGTGCCAGCAGCTTAACTAGAGAGACCCAGTACTTC
CASSLTRETQYF
>-|TRBV19|TRBJ2-4|-|16
TGTGCCAGTAGTGAGGGGGACCCGGGGGCCAAAAACATTCAGTACTTC
CASSEGDPGAKNIQYF
>-|TRBV7-8|TRBJ1-1|-|15
TGTGCCAGCAGCTTTTATGTCCTCCAGCATGCTGAAGCTTTCTTT
CASSFYVLQHAEAFF
>-|TRBV5-4|TRBJ2-1|-|16
TGTGCCAGCAGCTTACGGGTCGGGGGTTCCTACAATGAGCAGTTCTTC
CASSLRVGGSYNEQFF
>-|TRBV28|TRBJ2-1|-|12
TGTGCCAGCAGTTGGACAGCGAGGGAGCAGTTCTTC
CASSWTAREQFF
>-|TRBV28|TRBJ1-2|-|15
TGTGCCAGCGGATGGGGGACACTGAACTCCTATGGCTACACCTTC
CASGWGTLNSYGYTF
>-|TRBV7-9|TRBJ2-1|-|13
TGTGCCAGCAGCGCCCGAAAGCGGAACGAGCAGTTCTTC
CASSARKRNEQFF
>TRBD2|TRBV27|TRBJ2-5|-|17
TGTGCCAGCAGTCAGTACCTAGCGGGTCGGTACCAAGAGACCCAGTACTTC
CASSQYLAGRYQETQYF
>-|TRBV6-5|TRBJ1-2|-|14
TGTGCCAGCAACACCCCGGGACACCGAGGGGCTTACACCTTC
CASNTPGHRGAYTF
>-|TRBV10-3|TRBJ1-1|-|13
TGTGCCATCACCCCAGGTCTGAACACTGAAGCTTTCTTT
CAITPGLNTEAFF
>TRBD1|TRBV11-2|TRBJ2-5|-|15
TGTGCCAGCAGCGGACTGACAGGGATCCAAGAGACCCAGTACTTC
CASSGLTGIQETQYF
>TRBD1|TRBV5-1|TRBJ1-2|once|14
TGCGCCAGCAGCCCCGGGACAGGGAACTATGGCTACACCTTC
CASSPGTGNYGYTF
>-|TRBV5-4|TRBJ1-1|-|15
TGTGCCAGCAGCTTTAATTGGGGGCGCGAAGCTGAAGCTTTCTTT
CASSFNWGREAEAFF
>-|TRBV11-2|TRBJ1-1|-|13
TGTGCCAGCAGCTTACAGGGGAACACTGAAGCTTTCTTT
CASSLQGNTEAFF
>-|TRBV6-6|TRBJ2-5|-|14
TGTGCCAGCAGTCAGCAGGGGCCTCAGGAGACCCAGTACTTC
CASSQQGPQETQYF
>-|TRBV6-1|TRBJ1-6|-|14
TGTGCCAGCAGTGAAGCAGGGGGACTCCCACCCCTCCACTTT
CASSEAGGLPPLHF
>TRBD1|TRBV25-1|TRBJ2-6|-|17
TGTGCCAGCAGCCGGGACAGGAGTACTTCTGGGGCCAACGTCCTGACTTTC
CASSRDRSTSGANVLTF
>TRBD1|TRBV6-1|TRBJ2-5|once|13
TGTGCCAGCACTAACGACAGGGGAGAGACCCAGTACTTC
CASTNDRGETQYF